The source of this T cell receptor beta chain is a study of identical twins. Findings and limits, study-wide: Some out-of-frame alpha sequences were shared by twins, and these showed excess low generation probability.

The germline V gene has CDR1 SQVTM and CDR2 ANQGSEA. J lost 4 bases, V lost 0 bases, and 12 bases had no gene match. The CDR3 is made up of 18 amino acids. cDNA carried unique molecular identifiers, and a universal primer site was added by template switching. One entry per CDR3 protein, called by TCRdb with MiXCR from the 5' RACE reads. This table holds hundreds of thousands of distinct CDR3 sequences, 15% to 20% found once. This clonotype appeared a few times. Its antigen is unidentified. The sample was also reused in another study, on T cells expressing NK-cell markers. That work adds: T cells sorted in several experiments were restricted to alpha-beta TCR T cells by an anti-gamma-delta TCR antibody. In five to seven donors, dominant CD3+CD56+NKG2C+ clonotypes ranked among the top 10 CD8+ clonotypes.

This receptor was taken from a young woman in good health. This chain uses TRBV29-1 with TRBJ2-3; 11 bases agree with TRBD2. The sequencing sample was made of PBMCs. The CDR3 reads CSVEDWASGGRVPDTQYF. CDR3 DNA: TGCAGCGTTGAAGATTGGGCTAGCGGGGGGAGAGTTCCAGATACGCAGTATTTT.